A single sample gave rise to the 31 T cell receptor beta chains below, sequenced in a study of human T cells and chemical hapten exposure (dated by TCRdb to the early 2020s). Preparation of the library involved RACE. TCRdb lists the instrument as NextSeq 500. TCRdb took the public reads, trimmed them with fastp at Q25, ran MiXCR for clone calling and kept in-frame beta chains. Rows merge per CDR3 protein into single entries with the most common DNA and genes. The sample table holds tens of thousands of distinct CDR3 sequences, of which 9.5% to 11% were seen once. The top ten clones comprise approximately 2% of the sample. The sample's time point label is to be understood as: patch test 3, about 24 weeks after DPC sensitization. The sample's treatment or condition label, in plain terms: therapeutic diphenylcyclopropenone sensitization with weekly scalp DPC. Specimen: whole blood, collected in connection with sensitization to the hapten diphenylcyclopropenone (DPC). Source of these receptors: a woman in her thirties with alopecia areata. Some clones in this sample may be carry-over from other donors' samples.

This clonotype was seen ten or more times. The chain joins TRBV24-1 to TRBJ2-7; 8 bases match TRBD2. The germline V gene encodes CDR1 KGHDR and CDR2 SFDVKD. With V trimmed by 7 bases and J by 6 bases, 7 bases remained unmatched. This CDR3 has 13 residues. The CDR3 bases are TGTGCCACCAGCCGGGCCGGGACTAGCGAGCAGTACTTC. As protein: CATSRAGTSEQYF.

Only a few counts were recorded for this clonotype. V is TRBV4-3 and J is TRBJ1-1, with TRBD1 as a possible D gene (6 bases). Deletions cut 0 bases from V and 5 bases from J, with 13 bases between. CDR1 and CDR2 (germline): LGHNA, YSLEER. The CDR3 contains 15 residues. The CDR3 loop reads CASSQDFTGRTEAFF. The CDR3 DNA sequence: TGCGCCAGCAGCCAAGATTTTACAGGGAGGACTGAAGCTTTCTTT.

The chain employs TRBV20-1 and TRBJ1-2; 8 bases are shared with TRBD1. The CDR3 length is 14 residues. V was clipped by 3 bases and J by 4 bases; unmatched bases: 7. Germline CDR1 is DFQATT and CDR2 is SNEGSKA (reference sequence). The DNA of the CDR3 is TGCAGTGCTAGTGGGGACAGGTCTATCTATGGCTACACCTTC. Encoded protein: CSASGDRSIYGYTF.

The chain employs TRBV7-9 and TRBJ2-7; 8 nucleotides match TRBD2. The CDR3 consists of 16 residues. Per germline, CDR1 SEHNR and CDR2 FQNEAQ (reference sequence). Losses at the gene ends were 6 bases for V and 1 base for J; bases not matched to a gene: 11. CDR3: CASSPYVAGQSYEQYF. The CDR3 nucleotides are TGTGCCAGCAGTCCGTATGTAGCGGGGCAGTCCTACGAGCAGTACTTC.

This clonotype was seen a few times. J is TRBJ1-5 and V is TRBV20-1; 7 bases line up with TRBD1. The V and J ends lost 2 bases and 3 bases, in that order; junction bases with no gene match: 7. Germline assignment: CDR1 DFQATT and CDR2 SNEGSKA (reference sequence). The CDR3 is 15 amino acids. DNA for the CDR3: TGCAGTGCTAGACCCCGACAGGGCCCCAATCAGCCCCAGCATTTT. Translating it yields CSARPRQGPNQPQHF.

This clonotype was detected many times. The chain carries TRBV11-2 and TRBJ2-5; D is ambiguous. Germline-derived CDR1 and CDR2 are SGHAT and FQNNGV. V was cut by 1 base and J by 3 bases, with 3 bases left in between. CDR3 length equals 12 residues. The CDR3: CASSLAEETQYF. The CDR3, as DNA: TGTGCCAGCAGCTTAGCGGAAGAGACCCAGTACTTC.

This clonotype was seen many times. This rearrangement joins TRBV7-2 to TRBJ2-5; TRBD1 matches 9 bases. CDR3 length: 16 residues. The germline V gene encodes CDR1 SGHTA and CDR2 FQGNSA. V dropped 5 bases and J dropped 0; count of bases not matched to a gene: 7. CDR3 sequence (DNA): TGTGCCAGCAGCCTGGGACAGGGCTGGTACCAAGAGACCCAGTACTTC. Protein product: CASSLGQGWYQETQYF.

The chain joins TRBV4-2 to TRBJ2-1; unclear D gene. Germline CDR1 reads LGHNA; CDR2 reads YNFKEQ. The V and J ends lost 4 bases and 0 bases respectively, with 7 bases between them. The length of the CDR3 is 14 residues. The CDR3 region has the DNA TGTGCCAGCAGCCGTAGGCTCTCCTACAATGAGCAGTTCTTC. Translating gives CASSRRLSYNEQFF.

This clonotype came up a few times. The rearrangement uses TRBV10-3 and TRBJ1-5, with 8 bases matching TRBD1. CDR3 length: 17 residues. V lost 4 bases and J lost 2; bases outside the gene matches: 10. Looked up from germline, CDR1 is ENHRY and CDR2 is SYGVKD. CDR3 in DNA: TGTGCCATCAGTGGGTCCCCGACAGGGGCTGGCAATCAGCCCCAGCATTTT. This gives the protein CAISGSPTGAGNQPQHF.

This clonotype was counted at least ten times. The rearrangement joins TRBV7-2 to TRBJ2-3; unclear D gene. The germline V gene has CDR1 SGHTA and CDR2 FQGNSA. V was pared by 1 base and J by 2 bases, with 7 bases between. This CDR3 has 14 amino acids. This chain's CDR3 is CASSLVGYTDTQYF. CDR3 nucleotides: TGTGCCAGCAGCTTAGTCGGCTACACAGATACGCAGTATTTT.

This clonotype turned up a few times. The chain is built from TRBV20-1 and TRBJ2-7; D is ambiguous. The CDR3 consists of 11 residues. CDR1 and CDR2 from the germline V gene are DFQATT and SNEGSKA (reference sequence). The V and J ends lost 0 bases and 6 bases respectively, with 6 bases between them. The CDR3 protein is CSARDPAEQYF. The CDR3 DNA sequence: TGCAGTGCTAGAGATCCTGCCGAGCAGTACTTC.

This clonotype showed up just a few times. The chain couples TRBV7-8 to TRBJ2-3, with 12 positions matching TRBD2. Germline V gene sequence: CDR1 SGHVS, CDR2 FQNEAQ. Trimming took 0 bases from V and 0 from J; bases not matched to a gene: 4. The CDR3 length is 18 residues. This CDR3 is CASSLARTSGKSTDTQYF. CDR3 sequence (DNA): TGTGCCAGCAGCTTAGCTCGGACTAGCGGGAAGAGCACAGATACGCAGTATTTT.

The chain carries TRBV12-3 or TRBV12-4 and TRBJ1-5; D is possibly TRBD1 (5 bases). This CDR3 region has 16 residues. V was cut by 5 bases and J by 0 bases, with 14 bases left in between. The CDR3 is CASSPPTEYSNQPQHF. CDR3 nucleotides: TGTGCCAGCAGTCCCCCGACAGAGTATAGCAATCAGCCCCAGCATTTT.

The CDR3 protein is CASSAAGGGYTF. The CDR3 DNA reads as TGTGCCAGCTCAGCCGCAGGAGGCGGCTACACCTTC. The chain recombines TRBV18 with TRBJ1-2, with D unclear. V was trimmed by 5 bases and J by 8 bases, leaving 12 bases between them. CDR1 is KGHSH, CDR2 LQKENI, per germline. This CDR3 spans 12 amino acids.

This clonotype has a count of ten or more. The V and J genes are TRBV23-1 and TRBJ2-7; 8 bases fit TRBD1. TRBV23-1 carries the ORF label, with uncertain function. The CDR3 covers 21 residues. The trim removed 4 bases at V and 2 bases at J, leaving 25 bases unmatched. The CDR3 reads CASSPSYHSRPPGQGTYEQYF. The CDR3 region has the DNA TGCGCCAGCAGTCCATCCTACCACTCTCGCCCCCCCGGACAGGGCACCTACGAGCAGTACTTC.

The chain combines TRBV29-1 with TRBJ2-1, with 12 bases lining up with TRBD2. The CDR3 totals 16 residues. Per the germline V gene, CDR1 is SQVTM and CDR2 is ANQGSEA. The trim removed 3 bases at V and 4 bases at J, leaving 7 bases unmatched. The CDR3 DNA reads as TGCAGCGTTGAGAGTCCTAGCGGGAGGGTATACAATGAGCAGTTCTTC. This encodes CSVESPSGRVYNEQFF.

This clonotype was seen repeatedly, ten times or more. The chain has TRBV5-4 and TRBJ1-4; D not certain. The CDR3 loop spans 14 amino acids. V was shortened by 1 base and J by 8 bases, with 12 bases between the two germline ends. Looked up from germline, CDR1 is SGHNT and CDR2 is YYREEE (reference sequence). CDR3 nucleotide sequence: TGTGCCAGCAGCTTGACCGGGCAAAGAGAAAAACTGTTTTTT. Encoded protein: CASSLTGQREKLFF.

The chain joins TRBV14 to TRBJ2-2, with D unclear. V lost 1 base and J lost 7, with 13 bases in between. CDR1 is SGHDN, CDR2 FVKESK, per germline. CDR3 length equals 15 residues. As DNA, the CDR3 is TGTGCCAGCAGCCAAGGACGGAGAACGGGCGGGGAGCTGTTTTTT. It specifies CASSQGRRTGGELFF.

J is TRBJ2-5 and V is TRBV7-2; 8 nucleotides match TRBD1. CDR1 and CDR2 (germline): SGHTA, FQGNSA. CDR3 length: 16 residues. The V segment lost 3 bases and the J segment 5 bases; nucleotides outside the gene matches: 11. CDR3 DNA sequence: TGTGCCAGCAGCTTCTATTCCGGACAGGGAGGCGAGACCCAGTACTTC. It is translated as CASSFYSGQGGETQYF.

The chain recombines TRBV7-9 with TRBJ2-7; D not resolved. This CDR3 has 16 residues. Germline CDR1 SEHNR, CDR2 FQNEAQ (reference sequence). V lost 4 bases to trimming and J lost 1 base, with 17 bases between them. The CDR3 loop reads CASSYINKLGSYEQYF. The CDR3 nucleotides are TGTGCCAGCAGCTACATTAATAAGTTAGGTTCCTACGAGCAGTACTTC.

This clonotype was seen ten or more times. This chain uses TRBV6-2 or TRBV6-3 with TRBJ2-7; TRBD1 agrees at 9 bases. The CDR3 is 13 amino acids. With 10 bases clipped from V and 5 bases from J, the junction kept 9 bases outside the gene matches. The germline V gene has CDR1 MNHEY and CDR2 SVGEGT. CDR3 in DNA: TGTGCCACCGAGGACAGGGGAGGAAACGAGCAGTACTTC. Translation gives CATEDRGGNEQYF.

This clonotype was seen only a few times. The chain recombines TRBV6-2 or TRBV6-3 with TRBJ1-5, with TRBD1 as a possible D gene (6 bases). The CDR3 consists of 15 residues. Germline V gene data show CDR1 as MNHEY and CDR2 as SVGEGT. The V gene lost 6 bases and the J gene lost 7 bases, with 19 bases spanning the gap. The CDR3 loop is CASRHGGQGGQPQHF. DNA for the CDR3: TGTGCCAGCAGGCATGGGGGCCAGGGAGGGCAGCCCCAGCATTTT.

There are many counts of this clonotype. The chain recombines TRBV5-1 with TRBJ2-4; D gene uncertain. CDR1 is SGHRS and CDR2 is YFSETQ in the germline V gene. Trimming stripped 0 bases from V and 5 bases from J, with 9 bases between. The CDR3 contains 14 residues. DNA for the CDR3: TGCGCCAGCAGCTTGGAGCCCGTTCAAAACATTCAGTACTTC. Its translation: CASSLEPVQNIQYF.

This rearrangement joins TRBV5-1 to TRBJ1-1; D might be TRBD1 (5 bases). Germline V gene data show CDR1 as SGHRS and CDR2 as YFSETQ. The V and J ends lost 3 bases and 0 bases respectively, with 15 bases between them. This CDR3 has 16 amino acids. This chain's CDR3 is CASSSHPLTVNTEAFF. In nucleotides, the CDR3 is TGCGCCAGCAGCTCCCACCCTCTGACAGTGAACACTGAAGCTTTCTTT. The variable domain in full, completed from reference TRBV5-1 and TRBJ1-1, reads KAGVTQTPRYLIKTRGQQVTLSCSPISGHRSVSWYQQTPGQGLQFLFEYFSETQRNKGNFPGRFSGRQFSNSRSEMNVSTLELGDSALYLCASSSHPLTVNTEAFFGQGTRLTVV.

This clonotype has a count of ten or more. CDR3 coding DNA: TGTGCCTGGAGTGGGGGGTCGCGTCAGCCCCAGCATTTT. Its translation is CAWSGGSRQPQHF. The genes are TRBV30 and TRBJ1-5; maybe TRBD1 (5 bases). Germline CDR1 reads GTSNPN; CDR2 reads SVGIG (reference sequence). This CDR3 contains 13 residues. The V end lost 1 base, the J end lost 6 bases, and 10 bases lay between the germline ends.

A few counts support this clonotype. This sequence joins TRBV2 and TRBJ1-4; 10 nucleotides agree with TRBD1. Unmatched junction bases numbered 6, after V lost 4 bases and J lost 7 bases. The CDR3 extends over 15 amino acids. Germline assignment: CDR1 SNHLY and CDR2 FYNNEI. CDR3 sequence reads: CASSGRWTGGEKLFF. The CDR3, as DNA: TGTGCCAGCAGTGGAAGGTGGACAGGGGGTGAAAAACTGTTTTTT.

There are many counts of this clonotype. The chain carries TRBV6-2 or TRBV6-3 and TRBJ2-5, with D possibly matching TRBD2 (6 bases). CDR1 and CDR2 from the germline V gene are MNHEY and SVGEGT. The CDR3 sequence is 15 residues long. With 5 bases removed from V and 4 bases from J, the gap between germline ends came to 17 bases. DNA for the CDR3: TGTGCCAGCAGTCCTACGGCCGGGAGCGGAGAGACCCAGTACTTC. Protein: CASSPTAGSGETQYF.

This clonotype showed up just a few times. The rearrangement links TRBV5-6 to TRBJ1-1, with D uncertain. The length of the CDR3 is 14 residues. Trimming removed 0 bases at V and 0 bases at J, with 6 bases between. Germline-derived CDR1 and CDR2 are SGHDT and YYEEEE. CDR3 loop: CASSLEQMNTEAFF. In DNA, the CDR3 is TGTGCCAGCAGCTTGGAGCAGATGAACACTGAAGCTTTCTTT.

This clonotype was recorded many times. The chain combines TRBV18 with TRBJ1-5; unclear D gene. Trimming removed 6 bases from V and 0 bases from J, with 9 bases in between. Germline assignment: CDR1 KGHSH and CDR2 LQKENI. The length of the CDR3 is 14 residues. CDR3 nucleotides: TGTGCCAGCTCGCCAAGGGATAGCAATCAGCCCCAGCATTTT. This translates into CASSPRDSNQPQHF. The full variable domain, completed using reference TRBV18 and TRBJ1-5, is NAGVMQNPRHLVRRRGQEARLRCSPMKGHSHVYWYRQLPEEGLKFMVYLQKENIIDESGMPKERFSAEFPKEGPSILRIQQVVRGDSAAYFCASSPRDSNQPQHFGDGTRLSIL.

This chain connects TRBV20-1 to TRBJ2-4; D perhaps matches TRBD1 (6 bases). CDR3 size: 15 residues. Germline values: CDR1 DFQATT, CDR2 SNEGSKA (reference sequence). The V end was cut by 0 bases, the J end by 8 bases, with 17 bases between. CDR3 loop: CSARERQGSGDIQYF. CDR3 sequence (DNA): TGCAGTGCTAGAGAAAGGCAAGGCTCAGGGGACATTCAGTACTTC.

This clonotype was observed many times. The chain links TRBV6-5 to TRBJ2-4; the D gene is possibly TRBD2 (6 bases). Germline CDR1 MNHEY, CDR2 SVGAGI. The CDR3 is 19 residues long. The germline V and J ends were trimmed by 6 bases and 2 bases, with 26 bases remaining between them. The CDR3: CASSSFRNRDSETKNIQYF. Written as DNA, the CDR3 is TGTGCCAGCAGCTCATTCAGAAACCGGGACTCGGAAACCAAAAACATTCAGTACTTC.